This note documents a single TCR beta chain sequence. Its antigen remains undetermined. No much larger clone exists at a distance of one base, and base qualities are not known. Collaborating institutions collected whole blood in K2EDTA tubes following their own protocols. For TCRbeta analysis, collaborator samples were shipped as frozen whole blood, as isolated PBMCs, or as DNA extracted from either sample type. From its cysteine to its phenylalanine, the CDR3 spans 17 amino acids. The read is trimmed to its CDR3 DNA, 51 bases read in frame from base 1. The record originates from a study of blood T cell repertoires in COVID-19 (dated by TCRdb to the early 2020s). Some background on the complete study: Collaborator samples came from the United States, Italy and Spain and covered acute and convalescent phases of COVID-19. The prospective study material was composed of cDNA or gDNA derived from T cells, B-cell-depleted T cells, or PBMCs. The dataset comprised deeply sampled blood TCRbeta repertoires from subjects exposed to, actively infected with, or recovered from COVID-19. The repertoires were released in a freely available public database meant as a resource for research on the immune response to SARS-CoV-2. The samples were drawn from two sources: the first 160 participants of the ongoing ImmuneRACE study, and approximately 1,300 subjects contributed by 6 global collaborators. Nearly every sample came with metadata listing a de-identified subject ID, COVID-19 status, age in years and sex. Where HLA class I and class II types were available, the types were taken from metadata supplied by the sample provider, not from assay-based typing. Overall study outcomes, separate from this receptor: The amount of clinical and demographic metadata varied by source and participant and was provided uncurated.

The immunoSEQ Assay, a bias-controlled multiplex PCR, was used to amplify TCRbeta CDR3 regions from genomic DNA. Per the source publication's procedure: Nucleated cell counts per sample were estimated from amplification of reference gene primers within the assay. To quantify the absolute abundance of each unique TCRbeta CDR3 rearrangement, sequence reads were collapsed and filtered. For each sample, productive Simpson clonality was calculated as the square root of Simpson's diversity index across productive rearrangements. This is the immuneACCESS table as TCRdb keeps it, with only in-frame sequences that have V and J called. A part of the clones is gone; compared with another copy, unresolved V genes explain less than half, and the rest is unexplained. V and J calls and clone size come straight from that table; D and trimming were deduced from the DNA. The sample table contains 45,000 or so clones; only one count was recorded for under 85% of them. The ten largest clones capture over 12% of the sample.

Recombination connected TRBV1 to TRBJ1-6; TRBD1, as called in the table, went unchecked against the DNA. TRBV1 represents a pseudogene. The clonotype was recovered from a human donor in a cohort sampled during active COVID-19. Sample: peripheral blood. The CDR3 reads CTSSRGFSQGLGSPLHF. The DNA sequence reads TGCACCAGCAGCCGCGGATTCTCACAGGGGTTAGGCTCACCCCTCCACTTT.